The clone carrying this TCR beta chain was found a few times. Its antigen is not identified. The data belong to a study of T cell repertoires in cytomegalovirus infection. Across the whole study: Based on public TCR beta signatures, there were indications of CMV infection and of a matching HLA type.

Findings and caveats of the study: CMV carriers with the relevant HLA were identified by cumulative public TCR beta family frequency. HLA-C-restricted CMV clonotypes gave the most frequent clonotype in two of eight donors.

In TCRdb, the reads were re-called with MiXCR into one record per CDR3 protein. Here the sample spans 80,000 to 130,000 distinct CDR3 sequences, more than 20% being singletons. CDR1 and CDR2 from the germline V gene are SGHDN and FVKESK. The CDR3 totals 15 residues. V was shortened by 4 bases and J by 4 bases, with 16 bases between the two germline ends. Sequencing was carried out using CD8+ T cells from PBMCs. The receptor's source is a human donor in good health (CMV status not recorded). Some clones in this sample may be carry-over from other donors' samples. The chain is built from TRBV14 and TRBJ2-5; D may be TRBD2 (5 bases). This chain's CDR3 is CASSRTLRGRETQYF. In DNA form, the CDR3 reads TGTGCCAGCAGCCGAACTCTCCGTGGGAGAGAGACCCAGTACTTC.